This T cell receptor (beta chain) appears in the sequencing data of a study of Ad26.COV2.S vaccination and SARS-CoV-2 variants. At the level of the study: Doses of Ad26.COV2.S were injected into muscle once or twice, 56 days apart. Whole-study findings and limits: Total responses of T cells may have been underestimated by the analyses of TCR breadth and depth. Considerable breadth of spike-specific CD8+ and CD4+ T cell responses has reportedly been documented following vaccination.

Treatment meaning: some 19 received Ad26.COV2.S at low or high dose, single or two shots; about 5 received placebo; per-sample allocation not given. Material that was analyzed had been drawn on day 63 after the first vaccine or placebo injection. The CDR3 runs to 17 residues. In germline, CDR1 is LNHDA, CDR2 SQIVND (reference sequence). Trimming removed 2 bases from V and 4 bases from J, with 17 bases in between. A word on this clone: What it binds is unknown.

The protocol was immunoSEQ multiplex PCR, while the TCRdb copy is restricted to in-frame clones and leaves out a portion. The data hold 300,000 to 350,000 clones, with around 89% observed a single time. The gene calls are TRBV19 and TRBJ2-2; TRBD1 or TRBD2 may be the D gene (7 bases each). The sample in question was peripheral blood, obtained in a trial of Ad26.COV2.S vaccine versus placebo. The receptor was derived from a person between 18 and 59 years old who received the Ad26.COV2.S COVID-19 vaccine or a placebo. The CDR3, as DNA: TGTGCCAGTAGTATAAGGGGGGGACAGTCACTCACCGGGGAGCTGTTTTTT. It specifies CASSIRGGQSLTGELFF.